Presented here are 10 T cell receptor beta chains from one specimen sequenced in a study of shared clonotypes between healthy human individuals. The method was immunoSEQ multiplex PCR; TCRdb's version includes in-frame clones alone and lacks a portion of them. The sample carries approximately 810,000 clones, 80% to 95% recorded once. Naivety among CD8 cells was defined by CD45RO negativity and positive CCR7 selection, thereby excluding terminally differentiated effector memory CD45RA+ cells. The sequencing input was naive CD8+ T cells sorted from blood. All receptors derive from a man aged 25-40 years in good health.

The chain uses TRBV25-1 and TRBJ1-2; the D gene is possibly TRBD1 (5 bases). The CDR3 consists of 15 residues. Germline V gene sequence: CDR1 MGHDK, CDR2 SYGVNS. V was cut by 0 bases and J by 3 bases, with 11 bases left in between. The CDR3 is CASSEYKGLDYGYTF. The DNA of the CDR3 is TGTGCCAGCAGTGAATACAAGGGGTTAGACTATGGCTACACCTTC.

The chain joins TRBV5-4 to TRBJ2-1; 14 positions agree with TRBD2. V shed 3 bases, J shed 6 bases, and the junction held 8 bases outside the gene matches. The CDR3 is made up of 17 amino acids. Per germline, CDR1 SGHNT and CDR2 YYREEE (reference sequence). CDR3 region: CASSSKFGLAGGNEQFF. The CDR3 bases are TGTGCCAGCAGCTCAAAATTTGGACTAGCGGGAGGCAATGAGCAGTTCTTC.

This chain links TRBV28 with TRBJ2-7, with 7 bases aligning to TRBD2. The junction had 8 bases not matched to a gene; V was cut back by 3 bases and J by 3 bases. Germline values: CDR1 MDHEN, CDR2 SYDVKM. This CDR3 contains 15 residues. CDR3 coding DNA: TGTGCCAGCAGTTTCGTCCGAGCGGGATTCTACGAGCAGTACTTC. The encoded protein is CASSFVRAGFYEQYF.

This clone was seen only once. This chain connects TRBV5-6 to TRBJ2-7; either TRBD1 or TRBD2 may fit D (6 bases each). V was cut by 2 bases and J by 7 bases, with 10 bases left in between. This CDR3 comprises 12 residues. From germline, CDR1 is SGHDT and CDR2 YYEEEE. As DNA, the CDR3 is TGTGCCAGCAGCTTTGGGGGGCATGAGCAGTACTTC. As protein: CASSFGGHEQYF.

This clone was detected once. The rearrangement uses TRBV5-1 and TRBJ1-4; 7 bases map to TRBD1. Losses at the gene ends were 2 bases for V and 4 bases for J; bases not matched to a gene: 5. The CDR3 is made up of 15 amino acids. Per the germline V gene, CDR1 is SGHRS and CDR2 is YFSETQ. This CDR3 is CASSFWDSINEKLFF. For the CDR3, the DNA is TGCGCCAGCAGCTTTTGGGACAGCATTAATGAAAAACTGTTTTTT.

The sample holds one count of this clone. This rearrangement joins TRBV7-9 to TRBJ2-1; no clear D gene. From germline, CDR1 is SEHNR and CDR2 FQNEAQ (reference sequence). Trimming took 1 base from V and 2 from J, leaving 6 bases between them. The CDR3 contains 14 residues. This CDR3 is CASSLGKTYNEQFF. CDR3 coding DNA: TGTGCCAGCAGCTTAGGGAAAACCTACAATGAGCAGTTCTTC.

This chain connects TRBV27 to TRBJ1-1, with D tentatively TRBD1 (6 bases). CDR1 MNHEY and CDR2 SMNVEV come from the germline V gene (reference sequence). Trimming pared 6 bases from V and 5 bases from J, leaving 16 bases between. This CDR3 comprises 14 residues. The CDR3 DNA reads TGTGCCAGCAGGCCCGGAGGGGGTGGGACTGAAGCTTTCTTT. Translating gives CASRPGGGGTEAFF.

This chain connects TRBV15 to TRBJ1-4, with D perhaps TRBD1 (5 bases). Trimming left V 6 bases short and J 8 bases short, with 16 bases between. The CDR3 sequence is 14 residues long. Germline assignment: CDR1 LNHNV and CDR2 YYDKDF (reference sequence). The CDR3: CATRGVGKEEKLFF. The CDR3 bases are TGTGCCACCAGGGGGGTGGGGAAGGAAGAAAAACTGTTTTTT.

In regard to this clone: The same CDR3 also results from other DNA sequences found in this sample. The rearrangement joins TRBV27 to TRBJ2-1; no reliable D call. Germline lookup yields CDR1 MNHEY and CDR2 SMNVEV (reference sequence). Trimming left V 0 bases short and J 3 bases short, with 9 bases between. The CDR3 totals 15 residues. In DNA, the CDR3 is TGTGCCAGCAGTTTATCCGGCGGAGTCTACAATGAGCAGTTCTTC. Its protein product is CASSLSGGVYNEQFF.

This clone was seen a single time. The chain recombines TRBV4-1 with TRBJ2-2; D ambiguous. The CDR3 contains 15 residues. Trimming removed 1 base from V and 3 bases from J, with 9 bases in between. Germline lookup yields CDR1 MGHRA and CDR2 YSYEKL. The CDR3 nucleotides read TGCGCCAGCAGCCAAGCAAAGAGAGACACCGGGGAGCTGTTTTTT. It encodes CASSQAKRDTGELFF.